This TCR beta chain was recorded in a study of post-analysis software for immune sequencing data. Study information: Relapsing-remitting, secondary progressive and progressive-relapsing forms made up the multiple sclerosis disease courses.

Unique molecular identifiers had been added to the TCR beta cDNA libraries. A population of roughly 1 to 11 million T cells gave rise to 450,000 to 500,000 cDNA molecules. In TCRdb, the PCR reads were re-called with MiXCR into one record per CDR3 protein. This table holds approximately 630,000 distinct CDR3 sequences, about 60% found once. To note about this clonotype: Its antigen is still unknown.

Study results and limitations: By F measure, strong co-clustering occurred among samples prepared in the same batch.

The TCR comes from a girl aged 2-10 years with multiple sclerosis. Source material: blood.

This chain's CDR3 is CASSQARQVQFF. CDR3 sequence (DNA): TGTGCCAGCAGCCAAGCACGGCAAGTACAGTTCTTC. The rearrangement joins TRBV4-2 to TRBJ2-1; D gene ambiguous. CDR3 length: 12 residues. With 1 base removed from V and 13 bases from J, the gap between germline ends came to 11 bases. The V gene's germline CDR1 is LGHNA and CDR2 YNFKEQ.